The rows below give T cell receptor beta chains drawn from one sample of a study of T-cell memory formation after mild COVID-19. Each CDR3 protein is one row after TCRdb ran MiXCR on the 5' RACE reads. This sample carries about 390,000 distinct CDR3 sequences, 15% to 20% of them seen once, and the ten largest clones take 20% to 25%. Sequenced: PBMCs or a T cell subset sorted from them (not recorded which). Receptors were obtained from a man between 18 and 29 years old who had mild COVID-19 (a few samples of this study predate the infection). Cell type and time point are not known. Both conserved end residues are part of each CDR3. D genes are given only for firm matches. Size is stated for part of the rows, as once, few or many counts, or as a class when the clone is expanded.

CASTRGMKNTGELFF TGTGCCAGCACCCGGGGCATGAAGAACACCGGGGAGCTGTTTTTT NA TRBJ2-2 few TRBV25-1
CASSPPGGFAGGSYEQYF TGTGCCAGCAGCCCCCCGGGGGGTTTCGCGGGGGGCTCCTACGAGCAGTACTTC TRBD2 TRBJ2-7 NA TRBV7-8
CATSPGWYTEAFF TGTGCCACCAGTCCCGGGTGGTACACTGAAGCTTTCTTT NA TRBJ1-1 few TRBV15
CASSLMGSFQETQYF TGTGCCAGCAGCTTGATGGGGTCATTCCAAGAGACCCAGTACTTC NA TRBJ2-5 few TRBV7-9
CSALNRGEAGSPLHF TGCAGTGCCCTTAACAGAGGGGAAGCTGGATCACCCCTCCACTTT NA TRBJ1-6 NA TRBV20-1
CSVEVGGNQPQHF TGCAGCGTTGAGGTAGGGGGTAATCAGCCCCAGCATTTT NA TRBJ1-5 NA TRBV29-1
CASSSETPDGSPLHF TGTGCCAGCTCCAGTGAGACCCCGGATGGTTCACCCCTCCACTTT NA TRBJ1-6 NA TRBV2
CASSPGPDRVHQPQHF TGCGCCAGCAGCCCTGGGCCGGACAGGGTCCATCAGCCCCAGCATTTT TRBD1 TRBJ1-5 NA TRBV5-1
CSAEARGTGELGYTF TGCAGTGCTGAGGCCCGTGGGACAGGCGAGCTAGGCTACACCTTC TRBD1 TRBJ1-2 NA TRBV20-1
CASSLVVGDIQYF TGTGCCAGCAGCTTAGTAGTGGGGGACATTCAGTACTTC NA TRBJ2-4 NA TRBV7-2
CSARTDQETQYF TGCAGTGCCCGGACAGACCAAGAGACCCAGTACTTC NA TRBJ2-5 NA TRBV20-1
CASSTTTIYEQYF TGTGCCAGCAGCACAACGACCATCTACGAGCAGTACTTC NA TRBJ2-7 NA TRBV7-8
CASSSSTGVDGYTF TGTGCCAGCAGCTCGTCGACAGGGGTAGACGGCTACACCTTC TRBD1 TRBJ1-2 NA TRBV11-2
CASSPGRMGTDTQYF TGTGCCAGCTCACCTGGCAGGATGGGCACAGATACGCAGTATTTT NA TRBJ2-3 NA TRBV18
CASSRGLAGGETQYF TGTGCCAGCAGCAGGGGACTAGCGGGGGGCGAGACCCAGTACTTC TRBD2 TRBJ2-5 NA TRBV7-2
CASKALPLGTQYF TGTGCCAGCAAAGCACTGCCTCTGGGGACCCAGTACTTC NA TRBJ2-5 NA TRBV14
CASRFSRPDTQYF TGCGCCAGCAGATTCTCACGCCCCGATACGCAGTATTTT NA TRBJ2-3 NA TRBV5-1
CSVDRQGNTEAFF TGCAGCGTTGACCGACAGGGGAACACTGAAGCTTTCTTT TRBD1 TRBJ1-1 few TRBV29-1
CASSRDRKAFF TGTGCCAGCAGCCGGGACCGAAAAGCTTTCTTT NA TRBJ1-1 NA TRBV6-5
CASSLSGALGTDTQYF TGCGCCAGCAGCCTTAGCGGGGCTCTCGGCACAGATACGCAGTATTTT TRBD2 TRBJ2-3 few TRBV5-1
CASSLVLGATGNTIYF TGTGCCAGCAGCTTAGTTTTAGGGGCGACTGGAAACACCATATATTTT NA TRBJ1-3 few TRBV7-2
CASNPQGRYEQYF TGTGCCAGCAACCCACAGGGACGGTACGAGCAGTACTTC NA TRBJ2-7 NA TRBV9
CASNPGQRPNEQFF TGTGCCAGCAACCCGGGACAGCGGCCAAATGAGCAGTTCTTC TRBD1 TRBJ2-1 NA TRBV6-2/TRBV6-3
CASSQDLGSPLHF TGCGCCAGCAGCCAAGATCTTGGTTCACCCCTCCACTTT NA TRBJ1-6 NA TRBV4-3
CSAGHRVVNEQFF TGCAGCGCCGGTCACAGGGTCGTCAATGAGCAGTTCTTC NA TRBJ2-1 few TRBV29-1
CASSLDDLAFF TGCGCCAGCAGCTTAGACGATCTCGCTTTCTTT NA TRBJ1-1 few TRBV5-1
CASSSQNTVGEQFF TGTGCCAGCAGCTCCCAGAATACTGTAGGTGAGCAGTTCTTC NA TRBJ2-1 few TRBV7-9
CASSLQEGGYTF TGTGCCAGCAGTTTACAAGAGGGTGGCTACACCTTC NA TRBJ1-2 few TRBV12-3/TRBV12-4
CASSFGGTDYGYTF TGCGCCAGCAGCTTCGGGGGGACCGACTATGGCTACACCTTC NA TRBJ1-2 NA TRBV5-1
CASSLDMPYEQYF TGCGCCAGCAGCTTGGACATGCCCTACGAGCAGTACTTC NA TRBJ2-7 few TRBV5-1
CASSRTSGDRNVQFF TGCGCCAGCAGCCGGACTAGCGGGGATCGTAACGTGCAGTTCTTC TRBD2 TRBJ2-1 NA TRBV5-1
CASSQAGGNTGELFF TGCGCCAGCAGCCAAGCGGGGGGGAACACCGGGGAGCTGTTTTTT TRBD2 TRBJ2-2 many TRBV4-1
CASSESIAGGRSEQFF TGCGCCAGCAGTGAGTCTATAGCGGGGGGGCGGAGTGAGCAGTTCTTC TRBD2 TRBJ2-1 NA TRBV10-2
CASSHREDEQYF TGCGCCAGCAGCCACCGGGAAGACGAGCAGTACTTC NA TRBJ2-7 NA TRBV4-1
CSGDSGNTIYF TGCAGCGGGGACTCTGGAAACACCATATATTTT NA TRBJ1-3 NA TRBV29-1
CASSFGGPDEQYF TGTGCCAGCAGCTTTGGGGGGCCGGACGAGCAGTACTTC NA TRBJ2-7 NA TRBV7-6
CASSQVIGGLNTEAFF TGCGCCAGCAGCCAAGTCATCGGGGGGCTGAACACTGAAGCTTTCTTT NA TRBJ1-1 NA TRBV5-1
CASSRDSYNSPLHF TGCGCCAGCAGCCGGGACAGTTATAATTCACCCCTCCACTTT TRBD1 TRBJ1-6 few TRBV4-3
CASSLGGSTKNIQYF TGTGCCAGCAGCCTAGGGGGCAGTACCAAAAACATTCAGTACTTC TRBD1 TRBJ2-4 NA TRBV7-2
CASSETRPGNSPLHF TGTGCCAGCAGCGAGACAAGGCCGGGAAATTCACCCCTCCACTTT NA TRBJ1-6 few TRBV7-2
CASSPRLVSGEKETQYF TGTGCCAGCAGCCCTAGGCTTGTAAGCGGGGAGAAAGAGACCCAGTACTTC TRBD2 TRBJ2-5 few TRBV7-9
CASSLETSTSTDTQYF TGTGCCAGCAGCTTAGAGACTTCTACTAGCACAGATACGCAGTATTTT NA TRBJ2-3 many TRBV11-2
CSVEGVNLETQYF TGCAGCGTTGAAGGGGTCAATCTGGAGACCCAGTACTTC NA TRBJ2-5 NA TRBV29-1
CASSPQAGANVLTF TGCGCCAGCAGCCCCCAAGCTGGGGCCAACGTCCTGACTTTC NA TRBJ2-6 NA TRBV5-1
CATSDGAGSGPWETQYF TGTGCCACCAGTGATGGTGCCGGATCCGGACCGTGGGAGACCCAGTACTTC NA TRBJ2-5 NA TRBV24-1
CASSFSGEDSPLHF TGTGCCAGCAGTTTTTCGGGGGAGGATTCACCCCTCCACTTT NA TRBJ1-6 NA TRBV12-3/TRBV12-4
CSVELGAADTQYF TGCAGCGTTGAACTCGGGGCGGCAGATACGCAGTATTTT NA TRBJ2-3 NA TRBV29-1
CASGVGASNQPQHF TGTGCCAGCGGAGTCGGCGCCAGCAATCAGCCCCAGCATTTT NA TRBJ1-5 NA TRBV12-3/TRBV12-4
CATAGTGSFSNQPQHF TGTGCCACCGCCGGGACAGGCTCCTTTAGCAATCAGCCCCAGCATTTT TRBD1 TRBJ1-5 few TRBV24-1
CASSLGSANTNYEQYF TGTGCCAGCAGCTTAGGGTCCGCCAACACCAACTACGAGCAGTACTTC NA TRBJ2-7 few TRBV7-6
CSARDSVAGGKPFF TGCAGTGCTAGAGATTCGGTGGCAGGAGGAAAGCCTTTCTTT NA TRBJ1-1 NA TRBV20-1
CASSQETSLTGELFF TGTGCCAGCAGCCAAGAGACTAGCCTAACCGGGGAGCTGTTTTTT TRBD2 TRBJ2-2 NA TRBV4-2
CASRPTVGNTEAFF TGTGCCAGCAGGCCTACAGTGGGGAACACTGAAGCTTTCTTT NA TRBJ1-1 NA TRBV7-9
CASSQDLGLTEAFF TGCGCCAGCAGCCAAGATTTGGGTTTGACTGAAGCTTTCTTT NA TRBJ1-1 NA TRBV4-3
CASSPPVSSGGSVETQYF TGCGCCAGCAGCCCCCCCGTGTCTAGCGGGGGGTCGGTGGAGACCCAGTACTTC TRBD2 TRBJ2-5 NA TRBV5-1
CASSSPGQKMGTQYF TGTGCCAGTAGTTCTCCGGGACAGAAGATGGGGACCCAGTACTTC TRBD1 TRBJ2-5 NA TRBV19
CASSPLGTKETQYF TGTGCCAGCAGTCCCCTAGGTACTAAAGAGACCCAGTACTTC NA TRBJ2-5 NA TRBV7-2
CASSLNLAGLEQFF TGCGCCAGCAGCTTGAACCTAGCGGGGCTTGAGCAGTTCTTC TRBD2 TRBJ2-1 many TRBV5-1
CASSVSPWVETQYF TGTGCCAGCAGCGTATCGCCCTGGGTAGAGACCCAGTACTTC NA TRBJ2-5 NA TRBV9